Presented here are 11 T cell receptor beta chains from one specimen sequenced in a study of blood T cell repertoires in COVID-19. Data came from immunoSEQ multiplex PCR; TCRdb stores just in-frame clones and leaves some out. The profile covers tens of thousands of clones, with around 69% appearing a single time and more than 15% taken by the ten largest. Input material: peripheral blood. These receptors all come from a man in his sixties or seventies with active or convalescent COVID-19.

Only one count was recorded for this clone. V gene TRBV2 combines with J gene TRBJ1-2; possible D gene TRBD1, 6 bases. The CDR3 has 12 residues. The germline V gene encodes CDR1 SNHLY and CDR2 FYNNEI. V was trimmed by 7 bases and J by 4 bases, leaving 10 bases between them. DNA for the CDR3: TGTGCCAGCACCTCGGACAGCTATGGCTACACCTTC. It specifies CASTSDSYGYTF.

For the CDR3, the DNA is TGTGCCAGCAGCCGGGACAGGGACTACAATGAGCAGTTCTTC. Protein sequence: CASSRDRDYNEQFF. The chain employs TRBV2 and TRBJ2-1; 9 nucleotides match TRBD1. This CDR3 region has 14 residues. With 6 bases clipped from V and 3 bases from J, the junction kept 3 bases outside the gene matches. Per germline, CDR1 SNHLY and CDR2 FYNNEI.

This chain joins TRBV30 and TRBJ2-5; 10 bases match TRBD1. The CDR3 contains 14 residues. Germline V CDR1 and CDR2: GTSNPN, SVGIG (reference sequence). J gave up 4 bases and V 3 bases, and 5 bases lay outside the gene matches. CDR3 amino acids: CAWRKTGGAETQYF. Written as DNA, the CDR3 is TGTGCCTGGAGAAAGACAGGGGGCGCAGAGACCCAGTACTTC.

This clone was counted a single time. The CDR3 DNA reads as TGTGCCTGGTCCTCCCCCGGGGGAAGGGAGACCCAGTACTTC. Its translation: CAWSSPGGRETQYF. The J gene is TRBJ2-5, the V gene TRBV30; D perhaps matches TRBD2 (6 bases). This CDR3 is 14 amino acids long. Looked up from germline, CDR1 is GTSNPN and CDR2 is SVGIG (reference sequence). V was shortened by 5 bases and J by 5 bases, with 18 bases between the two germline ends.

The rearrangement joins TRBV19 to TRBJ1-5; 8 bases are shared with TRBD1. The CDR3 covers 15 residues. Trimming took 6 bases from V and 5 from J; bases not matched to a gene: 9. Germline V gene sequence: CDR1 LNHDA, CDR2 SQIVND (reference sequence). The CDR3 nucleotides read TGTGCCAGTAGCAGCACCGACAGGGGTTATCAGCCCCAGCATTTT. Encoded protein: CASSSTDRGYQPQHF.

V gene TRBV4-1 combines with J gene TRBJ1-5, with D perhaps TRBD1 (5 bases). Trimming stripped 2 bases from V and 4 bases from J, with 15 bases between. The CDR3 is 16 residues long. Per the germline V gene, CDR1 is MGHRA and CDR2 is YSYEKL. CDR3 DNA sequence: TGCGCCAGCAGCCAAACGTCTGACAGTTTAAATCAGCCCCAGCATTTT. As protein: CASSQTSDSLNQPQHF.

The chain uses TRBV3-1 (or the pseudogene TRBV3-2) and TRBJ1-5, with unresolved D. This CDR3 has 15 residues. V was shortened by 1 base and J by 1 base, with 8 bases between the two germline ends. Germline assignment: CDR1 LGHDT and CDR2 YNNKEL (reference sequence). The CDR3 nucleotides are TGTGCCAGCAGCCAAGGGGAGGTGAGCAATCAGCCCCAGCATTTT. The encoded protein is CASSQGEVSNQPQHF.

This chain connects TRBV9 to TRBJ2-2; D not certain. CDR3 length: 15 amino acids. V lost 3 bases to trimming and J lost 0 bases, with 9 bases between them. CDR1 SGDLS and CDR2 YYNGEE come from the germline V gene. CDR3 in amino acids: CASSAGPSNTGELFF. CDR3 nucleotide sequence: TGTGCCAGCAGCGCTGGCCCTTCGAACACCGGGGAGCTGTTTTTT.

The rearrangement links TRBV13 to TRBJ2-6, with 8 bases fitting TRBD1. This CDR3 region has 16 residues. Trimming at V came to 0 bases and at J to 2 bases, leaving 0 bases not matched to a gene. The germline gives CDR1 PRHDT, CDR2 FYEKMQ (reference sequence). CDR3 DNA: TGTGCCAGCAGCTTAGGGGACAGGGCTGGGGCCAACGTCCTGACTTTC. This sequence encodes CASSLGDRAGANVLTF.

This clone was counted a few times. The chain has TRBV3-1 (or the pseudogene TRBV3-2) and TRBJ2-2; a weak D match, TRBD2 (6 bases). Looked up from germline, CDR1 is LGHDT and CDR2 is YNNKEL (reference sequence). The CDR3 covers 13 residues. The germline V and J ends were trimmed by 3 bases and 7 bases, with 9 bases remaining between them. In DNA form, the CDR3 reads TGTGCCAGCAGCCAGAGGCGGGGCGGGGAGCTGTTTTTT. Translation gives CASSQRRGGELFF.

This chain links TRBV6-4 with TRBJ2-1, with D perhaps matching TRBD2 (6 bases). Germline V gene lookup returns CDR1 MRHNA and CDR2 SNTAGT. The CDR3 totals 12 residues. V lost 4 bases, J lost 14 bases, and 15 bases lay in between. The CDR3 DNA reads TGTGCCAGCAGTGTCCGGACTATCCGGAAGTTCTTC. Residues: CASSVRTIRKFF.